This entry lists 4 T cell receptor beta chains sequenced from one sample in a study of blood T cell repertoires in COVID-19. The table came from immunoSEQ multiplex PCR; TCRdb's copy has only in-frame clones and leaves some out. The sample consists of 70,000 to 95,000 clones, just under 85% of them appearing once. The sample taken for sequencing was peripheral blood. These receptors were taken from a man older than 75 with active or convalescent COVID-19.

CDR3 coding DNA: TGTGCCACCGGGGTCGACGCTTTCTTT. Translation: CATGVDAFF. The gene calls are TRBV6-6 and TRBJ1-1; no clear D gene. The CDR3 length is 9 residues. V shed 10 bases and J shed 11 bases, with 11 bases lying between them. From germline, CDR1 is MNHNY and CDR2 SVGAGI (reference sequence).

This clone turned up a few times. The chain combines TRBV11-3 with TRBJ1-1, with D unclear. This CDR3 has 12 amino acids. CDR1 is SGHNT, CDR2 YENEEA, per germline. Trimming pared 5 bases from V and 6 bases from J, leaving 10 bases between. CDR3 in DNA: TGTGCCAGCAGCGTAGTGGAGGCTGAAGCTTTCTTT. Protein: CASSVVEAEAFF.

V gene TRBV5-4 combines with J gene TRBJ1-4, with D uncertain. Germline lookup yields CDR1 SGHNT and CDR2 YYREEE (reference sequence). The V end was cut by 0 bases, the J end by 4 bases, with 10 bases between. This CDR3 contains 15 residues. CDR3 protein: CASSLAGRDNEKLFF. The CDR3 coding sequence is TGTGCCAGCAGCTTGGCCGGGAGGGATAATGAAAAACTGTTTTTT.

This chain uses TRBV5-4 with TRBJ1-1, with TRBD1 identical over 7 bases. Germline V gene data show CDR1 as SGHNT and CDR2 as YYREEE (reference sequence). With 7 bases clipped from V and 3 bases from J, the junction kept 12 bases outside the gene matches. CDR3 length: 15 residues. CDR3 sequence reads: CASRRGQAEDTEAFF. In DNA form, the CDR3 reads TGTGCCAGCCGACGTGGACAGGCTGAGGACACTGAAGCTTTCTTT.